A selection of T cell receptor beta chains follows, all from one sample in a study of spatial heterogeneity in lung cancer. A single record per CDR3 protein comes from TCRdb applying MiXCR to the 5' RACE reads. The data hold under 20,000 distinct CDR3 sequences, with about 9% observed a single time. The sequenced sample was PBMCs, obtained at follow-up. The receptor set was obtained from a male donor with early-stage non-small cell lung cancer. The CDR3 runs from the conserved cysteine through the conserved F or W. A D gene is named only where the DNA matches it firmly. Clone size is stated in some rows and not others, as once, few, many or a class when expanded.

CDR3nt	CDR3aa	abundance	v_gene	d_gene	j_gene
TGCGCCAGCAGCCCGGGGACTTTCCAAGAGACCCAGTACTTC	CASSPGTFQETQYF	many	TRBV4-1	-	TRBJ2-5
TGCAGTGCTGAAGGACTAGCGGGGGGCAACACAGATACGCAGTATTTT	CSAEGLAGGNTDTQYF	few	TRBV20-1	TRBD2	TRBJ2-3
TGTGCCTCGGACGGGACAGGAGCTAACTATGGCTACACCTTC	CASDGTGANYGYTF	medium-sized	TRBV30	TRBD1	TRBJ1-2
TGCGCCAGCACCCGGCCGGGGGCCCCCTACAATGAGCAGTTCTTC	CASTRPGAPYNEQFF	many	TRBV5-1	-	TRBJ2-1
TGCAGTGCTCCCCACCGGGACAGCCATAACTATGGCTACACCTTC	CSAPHRDSHNYGYTF	-	TRBV20-1	TRBD1	TRBJ1-2
TGTGCCAGCAGGTCGAGGGGGGCTACTAACTATGGCTACACCTTC	CASRSRGATNYGYTF	many	TRBV27	-	TRBJ1-2
TGTGCCAGCAGCATCCGACAGGGTACGGGCTACGAGCAGTACTTC	CASSIRQGTGYEQYF	many	TRBV7-8	TRBD1	TRBJ2-7
TGTGCCAGCAGTAAACCCCTAGCGCGGGGAGGCACAGATACGCAGTATTTT	CASSKPLARGGTDTQYF	many	TRBV27	-	TRBJ2-3
TGTGCCAGCAGTTACTCGGGCGGAGTCTCTTCGAGCAATCAGCCCCAGCATTTT	CASSYSGGVSSSNQPQHF	many	TRBV6-6	-	TRBJ1-5
TGCGCCAGCAGCCAAGATAGTGGGGGGCCGAACGAGCAGTACTTC	CASSQDSGGPNEQYF	few	TRBV4-3	-	TRBJ2-7
TGTGCCAGCAGAATAGCGGGAGAGGGGAGGGAGCAGTTCTTC	CASRIAGEGREQFF	many	TRBV27	TRBD2	TRBJ2-1
TGCAGCGCAGACAGGGGGCTTACCTCCTACAATGAGCAGTTCTTC	CSADRGLTSYNEQFF	many	TRBV29-1	TRBD1	TRBJ2-1
TGTGCCAGCAGTCGGCCCTACAATGAGCAGTTCTTC	CASSRPYNEQFF	many	TRBV6-6	-	TRBJ2-1
TGTGCCAGCAGTTTATCGCCTAGCGGAGCCACAGATACGCAGTATTTT	CASSLSPSGATDTQYF	-	TRBV27	TRBD2	TRBJ2-3
TGTGCCACCAAAGGGCCCCCAATTGCAAATGAGCAGTTCTTC	CATKGPPIANEQFF	many	TRBV24-1	-	TRBJ2-1
TGTGCCAGCAGTCGAGCGGGAGAGGTGGGCGAGCAGTACTTC	CASSRAGEVGEQYF	many	TRBV7-9	TRBD2	TRBJ2-7
TGCATTAAGACAGAGAAGAGCTCCTACGAGCAGTACTTC	CIKTEKSSYEQYF	many	TRBV20-1	-	TRBJ2-7
TGTGCCAGCAGCCCGGGCTCAACAGATACGCAGTATTTT	CASSPGSTDTQYF	many	TRBV6-4	-	TRBJ2-3
TGTGCCAGCAGCCGCCGTAGCGGGAGGTCCTACGAGCAGTACTTC	CASSRRSGRSYEQYF	many	TRBV28	TRBD2	TRBJ2-7